This entry lists 6 T cell receptor beta chains sequenced from one sample in a study of tumor-infiltrating lymphocytes in primary liver carcinoma. The investigators made TCR beta cDNA from 500 ng total RNA, using a constant-region primer. Slightly modified ARM-PCR with three nested multiplex PCR rounds yielded TCR beta libraries. Use of TRBV1-TRBV30 forward primers with a C-beta reverse primer characterized the first two PCR rounds, which lasted ten to eleven cycles each. TCRdb fed the multiplex PCR reads into MiXCR, producing one record per CDR3 protein. The sample carries fewer than 400,000 distinct CDR3 sequences, around three fifths recorded once. Out of unsorted whole blood came the blood RNA, and germline DNA was extracted as well. Sequences were obtained from peripheral blood. Every receptor here comes from a man aged 35 to 55 with primary liver carcinoma and hepatitis B virus infection.

V is TRBV10-3 and J is TRBJ1-5; D unclear. Trimming took off 4 bases at V and 1 base at J, with 5 bases between the two ends. The CDR3 is made up of 13 amino acids. CDR1 and CDR2 from the germline V gene are ENHRY and SYGVKD. The CDR3 DNA follows: TGTGCCATCAGTGTTCAGAGCAATCAGCCCCAGCATTTT. Protein product: CAISVQSNQPQHF.

As concerns this clonotype: A junction end diverges from the germline sequence, so it may reflect a read error. The gene calls are TRBV11-3 and TRBJ2-2; a possible D gene is TRBD2 (7 bases). This CDR3 has 15 amino acids. Germline lookup yields CDR1 SGHNT and CDR2 YENEEA. The CDR3 loop reads CAGSPGGQNTVELFF. The CDR3 DNA is TGTGCCGGCAGCCCCGGGGGGCAGAACACCGTGGAGCTGTTTTTT.

In regard to this clonotype: A much larger clone sits a single nucleotide away, making a read error possible. V usage is TRBV12-3 or TRBV12-4 and J usage is TRBJ2-1; D possibly corresponds to TRBD2 (5 bases). Between the trimmed V and J ends, which lost 2 bases and 10 bases, there was a span of 9 bases. This CDR3 contains 12 residues. CDR3 protein: CASSLITGEQFF. Here the CDR3 DNA reads TGTGCCAGCAGTTTAATTACGGGGGAGCAGTTCTTC.

This clonotype showed up many times. The chain combines TRBV4-1 with TRBJ1-1; 11 bases fit TRBD1. The CDR3 has 16 residues. CDR1 MGHRA and CDR2 YSYEKL come from the germline V gene. V trimming: 1 base; J trimming: 4 bases; junction bases outside the gene matches: 5. CDR3 region: CASSQVGQGAGTEAFF. For the CDR3, the DNA is TGCGCCAGCAGCCAAGTCGGACAGGGGGCTGGCACTGAAGCTTTCTTT.

In regard to this clonotype: A single base separates this from a much larger clone, so it may be a read error. V and J are TRBV6-5 and TRBJ2-2; 7 positions agree with TRBD1. The V gene's germline CDR1 is MNHEY and CDR2 SVGAGI. The V segment lost 5 bases and the J segment 7 bases; nucleotides outside the gene matches: 10. This CDR3 contains 15 residues. The CDR3 DNA reads as TGTGCCAGCAGTCATAGGGGACAGTACAGCGGGGAGCTGTTTTTT. This codes for CASSHRGQYSGELFF.

Note on this clonotype: At one of its ends the junction is not consistent with the germline gene, which may arise from a read error. The rearrangement links TRBV29-1 to TRBJ2-7, with 9 nucleotides matching TRBD2. Per germline, CDR1 SQVTM and CDR2 ANQGSEA. The CDR3 totals 14 residues. The CDR3 DNA sequence: TGCGGCGTTGAACGCCTAGCGGGGACCTGCGAGCAGTACTTC. Amino acids: CGVERLAGTCEQYF.